The clone carrying this T cell receptor (beta chain) was counted between two and nine times. Its antigen is currently unknown. These data are taken from a study of identical twins. TCRdb ran MiXCR on the 5' RACE reads and lists one entry per CDR3 protein. The sample has 650,000 to 750,000 distinct CDR3 sequences; approximately 21% are singletons. Overall study findings and caveats: In beta out-of-frame sequences, the excess sharing between twins was weaker.

Germline V gene lookup returns CDR1 MNHEY and CDR2 SVGEGT. The CDR3 covers 15 residues. Germline trimming cut 8 bases from V and 6 bases from J; bases unmatched to any gene: 12. Only healthy Caucasians were included as donors. These data were also reused for a study on T cells expressing NK-cell markers. That study adds: Topping the CD3+CD56-NKG2C+ fraction as well were these clonotypes, in a handful of donors.

The sample consisted of PBMCs. V usage is TRBV6-2 or TRBV6-3 and J usage is TRBJ2-1; 8 nucleotides line up with TRBD2. The receptor was derived from a woman under 30 in good health. The CDR3, as DNA: TGTGCCAGCGACGTAGCGGGAATTATAACCAATGAGCAGTTCTTC. This encodes CASDVAGIITNEQFF.